Below are 30 T cell receptor beta chains sequenced from a single sample in a study of CD8+ T cells in alopecia areata. Isolated RNA was reverse transcribed into cDNA used as the sequencing template. Data came from immunoSEQ multiplex PCR; TCRdb stores just in-frame clones and leaves some out. The sample has 180,000 or so clones; 58% are singletons. Treatment given: oral pan-JAK inhibitor, 5-10 mg twice daily. The sequencing here drew on CD4+ T cells sorted from blood, taken at week 24, from a patient treated with tofacitinib. The receptors here all came from a human donor with alopecia areata.

The chain has TRBV9 and TRBJ2-7; maybe TRBD2 (6 bases). This CDR3 comprises 16 residues. The V and J ends lost 3 bases and 2 bases respectively, with 18 bases between them. CDR1 is SGDLS, CDR2 YYNGEE, per germline. CDR3 loop: CASSEGGAAKTYEQYF. CDR3 bases: TGTGCCAGCAGCGAAGGCGGGGCCGCAAAAACCTACGAGCAGTACTTC.

This clone was counted a few times. CDR3 sequence reads: CASSGREGDNEQFF. The CDR3 DNA reads TGTGCCAGTAGTGGTAGGGAGGGGGACAATGAGCAGTTCTTC. The V and J genes are TRBV19 and TRBJ2-1, with D possibly being TRBD2 (7 bases). Germline CDR1 reads LNHDA; CDR2 reads SQIVND (reference sequence). The V end was cut by 5 bases, the J end by 5 bases, with 13 bases between. The CDR3 consists of 14 residues.

The V gene is TRBV15, the J gene TRBJ1-4; D gene uncertain. This CDR3 is built from 12 residues. Trimming cost V 0 bases and J 8 bases, with 4 bases left between them. The germline V gene has CDR1 LNHNV and CDR2 YYDKDF (reference sequence). CDR3 in amino acids: CATSRDREKLFF. The DNA for the CDR3 is TGTGCCACCAGCAGAGACCGAGAAAAACTGTTTTTT.

This clone was observed a few times. This chain uses TRBV10-3 with TRBJ2-7; D unresolved. The CDR3 covers 12 residues. V was trimmed by 0 bases and J by 6 bases, leaving 6 bases between them. Germline V gives CDR1 ENHRY, CDR2 SYGVKD. The CDR3 region has the DNA TGTGCCATCAGTGAGTCGATGGGCGAGCAGTACTTC. It specifies CAISESMGEQYF.

This clone was seen a single time. This chain's CDR3 is CASRGTPSYEQYF. Written as DNA, the CDR3 is TGTGCCAGCAGGGGGACCCCGTCCTACGAGCAGTACTTC. The gene calls are TRBV6-6 and TRBJ2-7; D assignment may be TRBD1 or TRBD2 (5 bases each). V lost 6 bases and J lost 1, with 10 bases in between. The CDR3 sequence is 13 residues long. Per germline, CDR1 MNHNY and CDR2 SVGAGI (reference sequence).

The CDR3 protein is CASSLGGRPETQYF. CDR3 DNA: TGTGCCAGCAGCTTAGGGGGACGACCAGAGACCCAGTACTTC. V gene TRBV7-9 combines with J gene TRBJ2-5; either TRBD1 or TRBD2 may fit D (5 bases each). CDR3 size: 14 residues. CDR1 SEHNR and CDR2 FQNEAQ come from the germline V gene (reference sequence). The V and J ends lost 1 base and 4 bases respectively, with 10 bases between them. Full variable domain (missing parts from reference TRBV7-9 and TRBJ2-5): DTGVSQNPRHKITKRGQNVTFRCDPISEHNRLYWYRQTLGQGPEFLTYFQNEAQLEKSRLLSDRFSAERPKGSFSTLEIQRTEQGDSAMYLCASSLGGRPETQYFGPGTRLLVL.

This chain connects TRBV4-3 to TRBJ2-7; D gene unclear. CDR1 and CDR2 (germline): LGHNA, YSLEER. This CDR3 spans 13 amino acids. Trimming shortened V by 0 bases and J by 4 bases, and 7 bases separated the two germline ends. The CDR3 DNA sequence: TGCGCCAGCAGCCAAGATGCCACTTACGAGCAGTACTTC. Protein: CASSQDATYEQYF.

To note about this clone: One end of the junction is discordant with germline, which a read error may explain. This chain uses TRBV2 with TRBJ2-7; D is unclear. The germline CDR1 and CDR2 sequences are SNHLY and FYNNEI. The CDR3 length is 10 residues. CDR3 sequence reads: CASRVKEQHF. The CDR3 DNA is TGTGCCAGCAGGGTTAAAGAGCAGCACTTC.

The chain combines TRBV6-5 with TRBJ2-7, with D unresolved. Looked up from germline, CDR1 is MNHEY and CDR2 is SVGAGI. V was cut by 0 bases and J by 3 bases, with 3 bases left in between. The CDR3 consists of 12 residues. The DNA of the CDR3 is TGTGCCAGCAGTTACTCGGTCTACGAGCAGTACTTC. Its protein is CASSYSVYEQYF.

This clone has just a few counts. V usage is TRBV30 and J usage is TRBJ1-1; D is uncertain. The germline CDR1 and CDR2 sequences are GTSNPN and SVGIG (reference sequence). V lost 2 bases, J lost 0 bases, and 10 bases lay in between. The CDR3 covers 14 residues. The CDR3 DNA reads TGTGCCTGGAGTCGTTCGAGGATGAACACTGAAGCTTTCTTT. It encodes CAWSRSRMNTEAFF.

This sequence joins TRBV27 and TRBJ2-5, with D unclear. CDR1 is MNHEY, CDR2 SMNVEV, per germline (reference sequence). This CDR3 is 14 amino acids long. Trimming took off 4 bases at V and 6 bases at J, with 15 bases between the two ends. CDR3 residues: CASSSPSIGQTQYF. In DNA, the CDR3 is TGTGCCAGCAGTTCCCCCTCGATCGGGCAGACCCAGTACTTC.

This chain joins TRBV29-1 and TRBJ1-2; 7 bases are shared with TRBD1. The germline gives CDR1 SQVTM, CDR2 ANQGSEA. The CDR3 is 13 amino acids. J lost 5 bases, V lost 5 bases, and 8 bases had no gene match. CDR3: CSVTTGAGYGYTF. The CDR3 coding sequence is TGCAGCGTTACAACAGGGGCGGGGTATGGCTACACCTTC.

This chain uses TRBV5-1 with TRBJ2-1; 7 nucleotides line up with TRBD1. There are 17 residues in the CDR3. Germline V CDR1 and CDR2: SGHRS, YFSETQ. V shed 0 bases and J 0 bases; nucleotides not matched to a gene: 6. The CDR3 spells CASSLANRGRSYNEQFF. CDR3 DNA sequence: TGCGCCAGCAGCTTGGCCAACAGGGGACGCTCCTACAATGAGCAGTTCTTC.

The rearrangement links TRBV7-2 to TRBJ2-5, with 12 bases lining up with TRBD2. Trimming removed 3 bases from V and 5 bases from J; junction bases left unmatched: 7. Germline CDR1 and CDR2: SGHTA and FQGNSA. The CDR3 loop spans 16 amino acids. The DNA for the CDR3 is TGTGCCAGCAGCTTTTATCTAGCGGGGGGGTCGGAGACCCAGTACTTC. Translating it yields CASSFYLAGGSETQYF.

The CDR3 bases are TGTGCCAGCAGTGAAGGGGATCAGCCCCAGCATTTT. This gives the protein CASSEGDQPQHF. The rearrangement joins TRBV25-1 to TRBJ1-5; D is ambiguous. Germline CDR1 reads MGHDK; CDR2 reads SYGVNS. V gave up 2 bases and J gave up 5 bases, with 4 bases separating them. CDR3 size: 12 residues.

The chain couples TRBV9 to TRBJ2-1, with TRBD1 matching 10 bases. The germline V gene encodes CDR1 SGDLS and CDR2 YYNGEE. The V and J ends lost 4 bases and 8 bases, in that order; junction bases with no gene match: 3. The CDR3 consists of 13 residues. CDR3 in amino acids: CASSRTGGDEQFF. The DNA of the CDR3 is TGTGCCAGCAGCCGGACAGGGGGGGATGAGCAGTTCTTC.

The V call is TRBV5-1, the J call TRBJ2-3, with D perhaps matching TRBD2 (5 bases). CDR1 and CDR2 (germline): SGHRS, YFSETQ. Trimming took 5 bases from V and 3 from J, leaving 13 bases between them. The CDR3 contains 14 residues. The CDR3 here is CASRSEDSTDTQYF. DNA for the CDR3: TGCGCCAGCAGGTCTGAGGACTCTACAGATACGCAGTATTTT.

The CDR3 coding sequence is TGTGCCAGCAGCGTAGTGGCGACAGGGTACAATGAGCAGTTCTTC. It is translated as CASSVVATGYNEQFF. The rearrangement links TRBV9 to TRBJ2-1, with 7 bases that match TRBD1. CDR3 size: 15 residues. Germline CDR1 SGDLS, CDR2 YYNGEE. The ends lost 0 bases at V and 4 bases at J; junction bases unmatched: 4. The full variable domain, rest sourced from reference TRBV9 and TRBJ2-1, is DSGVTQTPKHLITATGQRVTLRCSPRSGDLSVYWYQQSLDQGLQFLIQYYNGEERAKGNILERFSAQQFPDLHSELNLSSLELGDSALYFCASSVVATGYNEQFFGPGTRLTVL.

The V call is TRBV19, the J call TRBJ1-5; 9 positions agree with TRBD1. J lost 3 bases, V lost 5 bases, and 5 bases had no gene match. The germline V gene encodes CDR1 LNHDA and CDR2 SQIVND (reference sequence). The CDR3 length is 15 residues. CDR3 nucleotides: TGTGCCAGTAGTGGCGACAGGGGGGTCAATCAGCCCCAGCATTTT. Protein sequence: CASSGDRGVNQPQHF.

This clone was counted a single time. V usage is TRBV6-6 and J usage is TRBJ2-7; 8 positions agree with TRBD1. Germline lookup yields CDR1 MNHNY and CDR2 SVGAGI (reference sequence). The CDR3 contains 14 residues. The ends lost 3 bases at V and 3 bases at J; junction bases unmatched: 4. The chain's CDR3 is CASSYGGTGYEQYF. CDR3 sequence (DNA): TGTGCCAGCAGTTATGGGGGGACAGGCTACGAGCAGTACTTC.

V and J are TRBV4-3 and TRBJ2-5; possibly TRBD1 or TRBD2 for D (6 bases each). CDR1 and CDR2 (germline): LGHNA, YSLEER. Trimming removed 3 bases at V and 5 bases at J, with 16 bases between. This CDR3 is built from 15 residues. In nucleotides, the CDR3 is TGCGCCAGCAGCCACCCGGCAGGGGCGGGGGAGACCCAGTACTTC. Amino acids: CASSHPAGAGETQYF.

This chain joins TRBV5-1 and TRBJ2-2; a weak D match, TRBD2 (6 bases). CDR3 size: 16 residues. The V gene lost 0 bases and the J gene lost 6 bases, with 15 bases spanning the gap. Germline CDR1 SGHRS, CDR2 YFSETQ. The CDR3 bases are TGCGCCAGCAGCTTGGGGCCTTTTAGCGGACCCGGGGAGCTGTTTTTT. Translating it yields CASSLGPFSGPGELFF. Combining the CDR3 with reference TRBV5-1 and TRBJ2-2 gives the whole variable domain KAGVTQTPRYLIKTRGQQVTLSCSPISGHRSVSWYQQTPGQGLQFLFEYFSETQRNKGNFPGRFSGRQFSNSRSEMNVSTLELGDSALYLCASSLGPFSGPGELFFGEGSRLTVL.

V is TRBV6-1 and J is TRBJ1-1, with D unresolved. The CDR3 is made up of 11 amino acids. Germline CDR1 MNHNS, CDR2 SASEGT. Trimming removed 6 bases at V and 6 bases at J, with 8 bases between. CDR3 region: CASSHLAEAFF. CDR3 in DNA: TGTGCCAGCAGCCATCTGGCTGAAGCTTTCTTT.

The chain uses TRBV28 and TRBJ2-7, with D perhaps given as TRBD1 or TRBD2 (7 bases each). Per the germline V gene, CDR1 is MDHEN and CDR2 is SYDVKM. The CDR3 has 17 residues. Trimming pared 6 bases from V and 5 bases from J, leaving 26 bases between. The CDR3 here is CASREPPGGTRENEQYF. The CDR3 coding sequence is TGTGCCAGCAGGGAGCCTCCAGGGGGTACGCGGGAGAACGAGCAGTACTTC.

CDR3: CASSLESSGGLSYNEQFF. The CDR3 DNA reads as TGCGCCAGCAGCTTGGAGTCTAGCGGGGGGCTCTCCTACAATGAGCAGTTCTTC. This chain joins TRBV5-1 and TRBJ2-1; 11 nucleotides match TRBD2. V shed 0 bases and J 0 bases; nucleotides not matched to a gene: 5. The CDR3 length is 18 residues. CDR1 is SGHRS, CDR2 YFSETQ, per germline.

This clone showed up just a few times. J is TRBJ2-3 and V is TRBV5-1; D gene unclear. Germline CDR1 reads SGHRS; CDR2 reads YFSETQ. The CDR3 extends over 14 amino acids. Trimming pared 1 base from V and 6 bases from J, leaving 12 bases between. CDR3 in DNA: TGCGCCAGCAGCTTGTTGACACCTGGTGATACGCAGTATTTT. Translation: CASSLLTPGDTQYF.

In the case of this clone: This sample includes further DNA sequences coding for the same CDR3. The J gene is TRBJ2-3, the V gene TRBV30; D is uncertain. This CDR3 region has 15 residues. The V gene's germline CDR1 is GTSNPN and CDR2 SVGIG (reference sequence). V was shortened by 2 bases and J by 2 bases, with 14 bases between the two germline ends. CDR3: CAWSRKGRDTDTQYF. The DNA of the CDR3 is TGTGCCTGGAGTAGAAAGGGTCGCGACACAGATACGCAGTATTTT.

J is TRBJ1-4 and V is TRBV7-2; no reliable D call. The CDR3 is 15 residues long. CDR1 is SGHTA and CDR2 is FQGNSA in the germline V gene. Trimming took off 3 bases at V and 0 bases at J, with 8 bases between the two ends. In DNA, the CDR3 is TGTGCCAGCAGCTTTGGCGGTGCAACTAATGAAAAACTGTTTTTT. This translates into CASSFGGATNEKLFF.

This clone was detected only a few times. The chain uses TRBV27 and TRBJ1-5; 8 nucleotides agree with TRBD1. V lost 3 bases, J lost 6 bases, and 7 bases stayed unmatched. The CDR3 is made up of 15 amino acids. Germline assignment: CDR1 MNHEY and CDR2 SMNVEV (reference sequence). The DNA for the CDR3 is TGTGCCAGCAGTTTGCGACCAGGGGGCTTTCAGCCCCAGCATTTT. It encodes CASSLRPGGFQPQHF.

The chain combines TRBV9 with TRBJ1-3; possible D gene TRBD1, 5 bases. Per the germline V gene, CDR1 is SGDLS and CDR2 is YYNGEE. V was pared by 4 bases and J by 1 base, with 9 bases between. This CDR3 spans 14 amino acids. CDR3 residues: CASSPSGSGNTIYF. The CDR3 DNA is TGTGCCAGCAGCCCATCAGGGTCTGGAAACACCATATATTTT.